This paragraph covers one TCR beta chain sequence. This record belongs to a study of control samples from healthy donors and cancer patients. There are 15 residues in the CDR3. The junction had 3 bases not matched to a gene; V was cut back by 3 bases and J by 5 bases. Germline V gene data show CDR1 as KGHDR and CDR2 as SFDVKD. Method: immunoSEQ multiplex PCR; TCRdb's copy keeps in-frame clones and lacks some. In the table there are approximately 170,000 clones, 91% of which are singletons. This TCR derives from a woman aged 25 to 39 in good health. The sequencing input was blood. The V and J genes are TRBV24-1 and TRBJ2-3; 11 bases are a match to TRBD1. The DNA of the CDR3 is TGTGCCACCAGTGATAGGACAGGGGGCGAAGATACGCAGTATTTT. This encodes CATSDRTGGEDTQYF.